The 13 T cell receptor beta chains below all came from one sample that was sequenced in a study of blood T cell repertoires in COVID-19. Some clones are missing from TCRdb's copy, which holds only in-frame ones; the method was immunoSEQ multiplex PCR. Of over 300,000 clones in the sample, 65% to 90% were seen once. Sequencing was done on a sample of peripheral blood. These receptors were taken from a human donor in a cohort sampled during active COVID-19.

With respect to this clone: Other nucleotide sequences in the sample specify the same CDR3. The chain is built from TRBV11-2 and TRBJ2-2; D possibly corresponds to TRBD1 (6 bases). V was clipped by 1 base and J by 2 bases, with 14 bases between them. Germline V gives CDR1 SGHAT, CDR2 FQNNGV. This CDR3 contains 17 residues. The CDR3 region is CASSLGLARGNTGELFF. The CDR3 bases are TGTGCCAGCAGCTTAGGTCTAGCCAGGGGCAACACCGGGGAGCTGTTTTTT.

The J gene is TRBJ2-2, the V gene TRBV20-1, with 9 bases aligning to TRBD1. The CDR3 loop spans 15 amino acids. Trimming cost V 3 bases and J 5 bases; bases outside gene matches: 7. Germline values: CDR1 DFQATT, CDR2 SNEGSKA (reference sequence). Here the CDR3 DNA reads TGCAGTGCTAGTAGAGGACAGGGGCTTACCGGGGAGCTGTTTTTT. Its translation is CSASRGQGLTGELFF.

The chain uses TRBV20-1 and TRBJ2-1, with 11 bases lining up with TRBD2. Trimming at V came to 3 bases and at J to 9 bases, leaving 7 bases not matched to a gene. Germline V gives CDR1 DFQATT, CDR2 SNEGSKA (reference sequence). The CDR3 has 14 residues. The CDR3 nucleotides read TGCAGTGCTAGTAGCGGGGGGGCCCCGAGTGAGCAGTTCTTC. Protein product: CSASSGGAPSEQFF.

The chain joins TRBV6-5 to TRBJ2-7; the D gene is possibly TRBD2 (7 bases). Germline loops: CDR1 MNHEY, CDR2 SVGAGI. Trimming took off 10 bases at V and 5 bases at J, with 15 bases between the two ends. The CDR3 runs 12 residues. The DNA of the CDR3 is TGTGCCACTTCGGGGGGCCGTCACGAGCAGTACTTC. This translates into CATSGGRHEQYF.

The J gene is TRBJ2-5, the V gene TRBV7-8; maybe TRBD2 (6 bases). This CDR3 comprises 13 residues. V was pared by 5 bases and J by 5 bases, with 12 bases between. Germline CDR1 reads SGHVS; CDR2 reads FQNEAQ. Here the CDR3 reads CASSVTSVETQYF. CDR3 nucleotide sequence: TGTGCCAGCAGCGTGACTAGTGTGGAGACCCAGTACTTC.

In this sample, this clone turned up a few times. The CDR3 bases are TGTGCCAGCATTGGGACTTCTCCCTATGGCTACACCTTC. It codes for CASIGTSPYGYTF. This chain connects TRBV2 to TRBJ1-2, with a tentative D call TRBD1 (5 bases). CDR1 is SNHLY and CDR2 is FYNNEI in the germline V gene. This CDR3 is 13 amino acids long. Trimming took off 7 bases at V and 4 bases at J, with 13 bases between the two ends.

The V and J genes are TRBV30 and TRBJ1-5; D is perhaps TRBD1 (5 bases). V lost 0 bases, J lost 1 base, and 16 bases lay in between. CDR1 GTSNPN and CDR2 SVGIG come from the germline V gene (reference sequence). The CDR3 is 17 residues long. The CDR3 DNA reads TGTGCCTGGAGTGTATGGGGGGGACCTAGGAGCAATCAGCCCCAGCATTTT. Protein sequence: CAWSVWGGPRSNQPQHF.

The V call is TRBV2, the J call TRBJ2-3; TRBD1 is a possible D gene (5 bases). CDR3 size: 15 residues. Germline V gives CDR1 SNHLY, CDR2 FYNNEI. V was shortened by 5 bases and J by 4 bases, with 16 bases between the two germline ends. The CDR3, as DNA: TGTGCCAGCAGTTTTGGGGCCCCCGGCCCAGATACGCAGTATTTT. This gives the protein CASSFGAPGPDTQYF.

This clone came up a few times. V usage is TRBV7-9 and J usage is TRBJ1-2; D perhaps matches TRBD1 (6 bases). CDR1 is SEHNR and CDR2 is FQNEAQ in the germline V gene (reference sequence). This CDR3 comprises 16 residues. Trimming cost V 4 bases and J 3 bases, with 18 bases left between them. The CDR3 region has the DNA TGTGCCAGCAGCTCCACCCGGGGGGCCCGTGACTATGGCTACACCTTC. Protein: CASSSTRGARDYGYTF.

This chain uses TRBV27 with TRBJ2-5; 7 bases are a match to TRBD1. This CDR3 has 15 residues. V trimming: 2 bases; J trimming: 4 bases; junction bases outside the gene matches: 7. Per germline, CDR1 MNHEY and CDR2 SMNVEV (reference sequence). The CDR3 loop reads CASSLGRGFTETQYF. CDR3 in DNA: TGTGCCAGCAGTTTAGGCAGGGGGTTCACAGAGACCCAGTACTTC.

The rearrangement uses TRBV9 and TRBJ2-3; D is undetermined. This CDR3 has 13 residues. Germline loops: CDR1 SGDLS, CDR2 YYNGEE. Deletions cut 3 bases from V and 4 bases from J, with 9 bases between. CDR3 nucleotides: TGTGCCAGCAGCGAGTCTATGGCAGATACGCAGTATTTT. Residues: CASSESMADTQYF.

This rearrangement joins TRBV12-5 to TRBJ2-7; TRBD1 might be the D (5 bases). Trimming cost V 3 bases and J 6 bases, with 9 bases left between them. The CDR3 is 12 amino acids. CDR1 is LGHNT, CDR2 FRNRAP, per germline. The CDR3 sequence: CASGLHRLEQYF. CDR3 sequence (DNA): TGTGCTAGTGGTTTACACAGGCTCGAGCAGTACTTC.

The chain combines TRBV30 with TRBJ1-4, with TRBD1 matching over 8 bases. The V gene's germline CDR1 is GTSNPN and CDR2 SVGIG (reference sequence). V trimming: 1 base; J trimming: 10 bases; junction bases outside the gene matches: 8. CDR3 length: 14 amino acids. CDR3 nucleotide sequence: TGTGCCTGGAGTGCGAACAGGGGGTGGGGAAAACTGTTTTTT. Protein sequence: CAWSANRGWGKLFF.